This T cell receptor beta chain comes out of a study of sequential checkpoint blockade in melanoma. Treatment indicated: randomized to nivolumab then ipilimumab (arm A) or the reverse (arm B). The repertoire was sequenced with immunoSEQ multiplex PCR; TCRdb's copy has only in-frame clones and lacks some. The sample carries 18,000 or so clones, around 63% recorded once. This CDR3 spans 17 amino acids. The sample in question was CD8+ T cells sorted from blood (inferred from file names), obtained from a patient given nivolumab and ipilimumab in sequence. The chain carries TRBV21-1 and TRBJ1-3. TRBV21-1 is a pseudogene segment. This receptor was identified in a human donor with melanoma. The CDR3 DNA reads TGTGCCAGCAGCAAAGAAGGCGAGGGCGGCTCTGGAAACACCATATATTTT. It encodes CASSKEGEGGSGNTIYF.